This T cell receptor beta chain came from a study of shared clonotypes between healthy human individuals. V was clipped by 4 bases and J by 2 bases, with 8 bases between them. The length of the CDR3 is 13 residues. Germline V gene lookup returns CDR1 MNHEY and CDR2 SVGAGI. Libraries were prepared by immunoSEQ multiplex PCR; TCRdb keeps only in-frame clonotypes and omits some of them. The sample records fewer than 2.5 million clones, approximately 94% being singletons. This rearrangement joins TRBV6-5 to TRBJ2-5; D is perhaps TRBD1 (6 bases). Sequenced input: naive CD4+ T cells from PBMCs. Described subset: CD45RA+ positively selected. This TCR came from a man younger than 35 in good health. Some clones in this sample may be carry-over from other donors' samples. CDR3 DNA: TGTGCCAGCAGTTTACAGGGTCAAGAGACCCAGTACTTC. Translation: CASSLQGQETQYF.